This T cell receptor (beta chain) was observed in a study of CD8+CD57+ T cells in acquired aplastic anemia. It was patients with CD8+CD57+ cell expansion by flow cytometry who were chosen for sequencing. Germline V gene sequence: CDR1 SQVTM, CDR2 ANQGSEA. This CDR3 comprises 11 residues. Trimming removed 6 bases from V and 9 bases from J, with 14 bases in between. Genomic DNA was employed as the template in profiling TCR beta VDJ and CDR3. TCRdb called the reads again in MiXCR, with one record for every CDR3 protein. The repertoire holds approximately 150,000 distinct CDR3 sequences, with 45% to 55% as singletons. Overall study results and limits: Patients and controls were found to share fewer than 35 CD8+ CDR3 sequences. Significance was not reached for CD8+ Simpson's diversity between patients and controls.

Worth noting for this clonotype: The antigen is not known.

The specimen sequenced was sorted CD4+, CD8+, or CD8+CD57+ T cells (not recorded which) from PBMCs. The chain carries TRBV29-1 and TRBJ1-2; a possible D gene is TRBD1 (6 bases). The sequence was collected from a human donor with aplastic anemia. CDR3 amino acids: CSVYNRDSYTF. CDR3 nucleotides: TGCAGCGTATATAACAGGGATAGCTACACCTTC.